This entry lists 10 T cell receptor beta chains sequenced from one sample in a study of blood T cell repertoires in COVID-19. TCRdb keeps only in-frame clones here, not all; method: immunoSEQ multiplex PCR. The data show approximately 65,000 clones, roughly 80% seen once. The sample comprised PBMCs or T cells enriched from blood (not recorded which). The receptor source for this set is a woman aged 40-49 years with acute COVID-19.

The rearrangement joins TRBV3-1 (or the pseudogene TRBV3-2) to TRBJ2-5; TRBD2 might be the D (6 bases). Germline loops: CDR1 LGHDT, CDR2 YNNKEL (reference sequence). The V end lost 4 bases, the J end lost 3 bases, and 15 bases lay between the germline ends. This CDR3 has 15 amino acids. The CDR3 sequence: CASSRPGLIKETQYF. CDR3 sequence (DNA): TGTGCCAGCAGCCGCCCGGGACTTATAAAAGAGACCCAGTACTTC.

The chain is built from TRBV5-1 and TRBJ2-7, with no clear D. CDR3 length equals 13 residues. Germline CDR1 is SGHRS and CDR2 is YFSETQ. Trimming cost V 2 bases and J 2 bases, with 8 bases left between them. CDR3 sequence: CASSFAPTYEQYV. The CDR3 DNA follows: TGCGCCAGCAGCTTCGCGCCTACCTACGAGCAGTACGTC.

Notes on this clone: The sample holds other DNA sequences that translate to the same CDR3. The gene calls are TRBV6-4 and TRBJ2-2; 9 nucleotides line up with TRBD1. Germline CDR1 MRHNA, CDR2 SNTAGT. V shed 4 bases and J 4 bases; nucleotides not matched to a gene: 7. This CDR3 contains 16 residues. The CDR3 reads CASSATGTGSTGELFF. In DNA form, the CDR3 reads TGTGCCAGCAGTGCCACCGGGACAGGGAGCACCGGGGAGCTGTTTTTT.

The gene calls are TRBV10-2 and TRBJ2-3; the D gene is possibly TRBD1 (6 bases). CDR3 length: 16 amino acids. Looked up from germline, CDR1 is WSHSY and CDR2 is SAAADI. The V and J ends lost 1 base and 3 bases respectively, with 14 bases between them. For the CDR3, the DNA is TGCGCCAGCAGTGAGTTCCTTGGACAGAGGACAGATACGCAGTATTTT. Its translation: CASSEFLGQRTDTQYF.

V and J are TRBV19 and TRBJ1-1; 10 nucleotides line up with TRBD1. CDR1 is LNHDA, CDR2 SQIVND, per germline (reference sequence). The CDR3 covers 15 residues. V was clipped by 5 bases and J by 5 bases; unmatched bases: 8. For the CDR3, the DNA is TGTGCCAGTAGTCTCGGACAGGGGGGCGGTACTGAAGCTTTCTTT. Its protein is CASSLGQGGGTEAFF.

The chain uses TRBV5-1 and TRBJ2-3; D not certain. This CDR3 is 14 amino acids long. The germline CDR1 and CDR2 sequences are SGHRS and YFSETQ. V lost 4 bases to trimming and J lost 0 bases, with 9 bases between them. CDR3 sequence (DNA): TGCGCCAGCAGCGCCCAGACTAGCACAGATACGCAGTATTTT. Its translation is CASSAQTSTDTQYF.

The chain has TRBV7-9 and TRBJ1-2, with TRBD1 as a possible D gene (6 bases). Trimming pared 4 bases from V and 3 bases from J, leaving 9 bases between. This CDR3 is 13 amino acids long. Per the germline V gene, CDR1 is SEHNR and CDR2 is FQNEAQ (reference sequence). The CDR3 loop is CASSWDTDYGYTF. In nucleotides, the CDR3 is TGTGCCAGCAGCTGGGACACAGACTATGGCTACACCTTC.

The chain is built from TRBV15 and TRBJ2-7, with D possibly matching TRBD1 (5 bases). The CDR3 extends over 14 amino acids. Trimming removed 0 bases at V and 3 bases at J, with 9 bases between. The V gene's germline CDR1 is LNHNV and CDR2 YYDKDF (reference sequence). In DNA, the CDR3 is TGTGCCACCAGCAGAGATCAGGGATACTACGAGCAGTACTTC. It codes for CATSRDQGYYEQYF.

The V gene is TRBV7-9, the J gene TRBJ2-7, with 14 bases aligning to TRBD2. Germline values: CDR1 SEHNR, CDR2 FQNEAQ (reference sequence). Trimming cost V 8 bases and J 6 bases; bases outside gene matches: 3. This CDR3 has 13 amino acids. The CDR3 region is CASGTSGGPEQYV. The CDR3 DNA reads TGTGCCAGCGGGACTAGCGGGGGTCCCGAGCAGTACGTC.

This rearrangement joins TRBV27 to TRBJ2-3; 8 bases agree with TRBD1. The CDR3 covers 14 residues. The germline CDR1 and CDR2 sequences are MNHEY and SMNVEV (reference sequence). The junction had 1 base not matched to a gene; V was cut back by 1 base and J by 4 bases. The CDR3 loop reads CASSLLQGADTQYF. CDR3 in DNA: TGTGCCAGCAGTTTATTACAGGGGGCAGATACGCAGTATTTT.